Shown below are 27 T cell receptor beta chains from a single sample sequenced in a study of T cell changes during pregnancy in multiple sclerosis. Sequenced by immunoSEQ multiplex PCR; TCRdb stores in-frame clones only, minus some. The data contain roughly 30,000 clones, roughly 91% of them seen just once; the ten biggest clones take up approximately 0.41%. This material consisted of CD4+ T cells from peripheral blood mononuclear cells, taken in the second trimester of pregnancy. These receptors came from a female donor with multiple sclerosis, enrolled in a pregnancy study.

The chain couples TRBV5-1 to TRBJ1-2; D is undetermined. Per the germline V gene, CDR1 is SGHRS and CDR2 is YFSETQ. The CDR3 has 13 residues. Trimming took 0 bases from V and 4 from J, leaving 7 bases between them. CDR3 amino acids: CASSLDNSYGYTF. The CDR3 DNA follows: TGCGCCAGCAGCTTGGATAACAGCTATGGCTACACCTTC.

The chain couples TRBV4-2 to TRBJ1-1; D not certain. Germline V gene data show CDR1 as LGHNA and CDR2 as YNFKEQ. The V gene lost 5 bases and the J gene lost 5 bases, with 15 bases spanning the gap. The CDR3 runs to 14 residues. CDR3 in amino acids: CASSAGGPGTEAFF. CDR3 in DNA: TGTGCCAGCAGCGCTGGAGGCCCCGGTACTGAAGCTTTCTTT.

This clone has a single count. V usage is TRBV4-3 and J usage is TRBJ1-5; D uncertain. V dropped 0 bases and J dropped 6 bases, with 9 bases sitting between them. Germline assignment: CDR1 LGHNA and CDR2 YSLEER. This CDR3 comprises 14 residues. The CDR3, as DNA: TGCGCCAGCAGCCAAGATGTCGGGGTTCAGCCCCAGCATTTT. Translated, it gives CASSQDVGVQPQHF.

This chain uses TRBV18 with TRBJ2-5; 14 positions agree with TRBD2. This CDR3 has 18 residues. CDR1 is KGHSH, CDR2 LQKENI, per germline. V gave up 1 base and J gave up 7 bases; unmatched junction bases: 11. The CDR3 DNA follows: TGTGCCAGCTCACCACAGCTGGGGACTAGCGGGAGCTCGGGGACCCAGTACTTC. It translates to CASSPQLGTSGSSGTQYF.

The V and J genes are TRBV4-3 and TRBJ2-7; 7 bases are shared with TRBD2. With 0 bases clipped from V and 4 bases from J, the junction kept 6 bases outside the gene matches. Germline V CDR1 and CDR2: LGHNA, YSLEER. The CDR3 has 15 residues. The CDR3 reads CASSQDLGRIYEQYF. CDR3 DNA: TGCGCCAGCAGCCAAGACCTCGGGAGGATATACGAGCAGTACTTC.

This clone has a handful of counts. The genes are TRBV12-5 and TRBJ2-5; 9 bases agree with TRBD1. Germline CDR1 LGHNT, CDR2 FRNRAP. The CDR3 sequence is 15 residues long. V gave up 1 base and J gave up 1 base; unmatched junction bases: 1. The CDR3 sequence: CASGLGTGVQETQYF. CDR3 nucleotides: TGTGCTAGTGGTTTGGGGACAGGGGTCCAAGAGACCCAGTACTTC.

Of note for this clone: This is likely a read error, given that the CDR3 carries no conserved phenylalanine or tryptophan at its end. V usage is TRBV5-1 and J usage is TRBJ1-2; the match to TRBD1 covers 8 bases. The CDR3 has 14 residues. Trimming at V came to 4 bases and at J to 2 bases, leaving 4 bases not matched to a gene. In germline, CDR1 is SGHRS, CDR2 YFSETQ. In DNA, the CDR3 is TGCGCCAGCAGCGCGCGACAGGGGAACTATGGCTACACCCTC. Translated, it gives CASSARQGNYGYTL.

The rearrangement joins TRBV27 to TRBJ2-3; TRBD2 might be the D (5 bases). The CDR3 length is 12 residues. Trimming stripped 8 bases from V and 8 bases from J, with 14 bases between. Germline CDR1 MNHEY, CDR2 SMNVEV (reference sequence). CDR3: CASEGGKGTQYF. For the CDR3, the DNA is TGTGCCAGCGAGGGTGGAAAGGGTACGCAGTATTTT.

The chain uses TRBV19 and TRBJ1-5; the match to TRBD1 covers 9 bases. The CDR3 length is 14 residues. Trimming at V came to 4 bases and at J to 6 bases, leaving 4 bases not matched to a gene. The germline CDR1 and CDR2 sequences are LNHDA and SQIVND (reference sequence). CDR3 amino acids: CASSTGQGIQPQHF. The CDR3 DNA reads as TGTGCCAGTAGTACAGGACAGGGGATTCAGCCCCAGCATTTT. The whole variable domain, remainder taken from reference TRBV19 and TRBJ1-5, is DGGITQSPKYLFRKEGQNVTLSCEQNLNHDAMYWYRQDPGQGLRLIYYSQIVNDFQKGDIAEGYSVSREKKESFPLTVTSAQKNPTAFYLCASSTGQGIQPQHFGDGTRLSIL.

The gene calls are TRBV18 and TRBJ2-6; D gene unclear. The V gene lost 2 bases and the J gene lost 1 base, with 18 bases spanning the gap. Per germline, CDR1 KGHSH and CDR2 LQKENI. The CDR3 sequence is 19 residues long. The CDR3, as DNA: TGTGCCAGCTCACCAAAAAATTCTCCCCTTATATCTGGGGCCAACGTCCTGACTTTC. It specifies CASSPKNSPLISGANVLTF. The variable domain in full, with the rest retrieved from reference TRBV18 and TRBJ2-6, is NAGVMQNPRHLVRRRGQEARLRCSPMKGHSHVYWYRQLPEEGLKFMVYLQKENIIDESGMPKERFSAEFPKEGPSILRIQQVVRGDSAAYFCASSPKNSPLISGANVLTFGAGSRLTVL.

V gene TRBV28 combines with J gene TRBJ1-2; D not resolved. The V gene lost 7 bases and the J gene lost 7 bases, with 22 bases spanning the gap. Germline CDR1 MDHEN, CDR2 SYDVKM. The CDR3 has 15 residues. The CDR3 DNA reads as TGTGCCAGCACCACGGACGGGGTGCTAATAGGTGGCTACACCTTC. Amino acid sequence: CASTTDGVLIGGYTF.

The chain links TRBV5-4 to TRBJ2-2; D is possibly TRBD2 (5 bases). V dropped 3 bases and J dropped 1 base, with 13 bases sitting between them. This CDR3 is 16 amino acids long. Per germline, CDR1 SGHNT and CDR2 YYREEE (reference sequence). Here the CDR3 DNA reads TGTGCCAGCAGCTCGCCGGGGATGGGGAACACCGGGGAGCTGTTTTTT. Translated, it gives CASSSPGMGNTGELFF.

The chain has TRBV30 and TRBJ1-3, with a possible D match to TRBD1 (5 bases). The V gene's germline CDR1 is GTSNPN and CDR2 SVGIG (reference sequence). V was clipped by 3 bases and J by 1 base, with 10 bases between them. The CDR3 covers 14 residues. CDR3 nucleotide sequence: TGTGCCTGGAGGGCAGGGCATTCTGGAAACACCATATATTTT. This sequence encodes CAWRAGHSGNTIYF.

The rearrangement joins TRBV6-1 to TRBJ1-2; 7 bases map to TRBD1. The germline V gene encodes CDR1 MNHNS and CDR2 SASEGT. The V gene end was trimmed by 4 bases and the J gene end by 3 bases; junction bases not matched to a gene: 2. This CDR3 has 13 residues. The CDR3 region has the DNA TGTGCCAGCAGTGTTGGGACAGACTATGGCTACACCTTC. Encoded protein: CASSVGTDYGYTF.

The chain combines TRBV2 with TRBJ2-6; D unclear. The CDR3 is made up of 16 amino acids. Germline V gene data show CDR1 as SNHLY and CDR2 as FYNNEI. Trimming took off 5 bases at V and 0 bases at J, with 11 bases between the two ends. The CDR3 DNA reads TGTGCCAGCAGTCGTAATACAAACTCTGGGGCCAACGTCCTGACTTTC. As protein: CASSRNTNSGANVLTF.

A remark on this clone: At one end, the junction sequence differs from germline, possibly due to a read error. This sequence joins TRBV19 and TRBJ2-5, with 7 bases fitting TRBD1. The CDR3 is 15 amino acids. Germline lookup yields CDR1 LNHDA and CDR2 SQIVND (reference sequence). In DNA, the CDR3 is TGTGCCAGTAGTGTAGACAGGGTCGGTCAAGAGACCCAGTACTTC. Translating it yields CASSVDRVGQETQYF.

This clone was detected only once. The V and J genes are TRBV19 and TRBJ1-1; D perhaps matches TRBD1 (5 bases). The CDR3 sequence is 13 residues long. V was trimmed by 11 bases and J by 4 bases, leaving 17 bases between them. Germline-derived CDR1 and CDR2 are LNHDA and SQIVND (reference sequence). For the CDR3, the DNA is TGTGCCTCCAACCGGGGACTGGGCACTGAAGCTTTCTTT. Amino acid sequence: CASNRGLGTEAFF.

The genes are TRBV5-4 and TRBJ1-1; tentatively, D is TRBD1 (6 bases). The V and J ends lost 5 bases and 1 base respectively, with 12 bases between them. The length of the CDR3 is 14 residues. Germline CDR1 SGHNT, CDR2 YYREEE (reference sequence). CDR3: CASRRETGNTEAFF. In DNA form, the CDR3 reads TGTGCCAGCAGGCGGGAGACAGGGAACACTGAAGCTTTCTTT. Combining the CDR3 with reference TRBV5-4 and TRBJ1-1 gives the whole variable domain ETGVTQSPTHLIKTRGQQVTLRCSSQSGHNTVSWYQQALGQGPQFIFQYYREEENGRGNFPPRFSGLQFPNYSSELNVNALELDDSALYLCASRRETGNTEAFFGQGTRLTVV.

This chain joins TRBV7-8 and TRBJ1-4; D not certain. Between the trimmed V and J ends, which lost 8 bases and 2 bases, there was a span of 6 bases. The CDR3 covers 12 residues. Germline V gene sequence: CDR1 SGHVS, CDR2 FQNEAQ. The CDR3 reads CASAGTNEKLFF. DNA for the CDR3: TGTGCCAGCGCGGGTACTAATGAAAAACTGTTTTTT.

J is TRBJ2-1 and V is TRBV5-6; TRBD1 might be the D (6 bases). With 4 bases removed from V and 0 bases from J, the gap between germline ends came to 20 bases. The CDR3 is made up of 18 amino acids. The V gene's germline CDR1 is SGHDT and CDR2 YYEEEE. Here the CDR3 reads CASSPKKTGHSSYNEQFF. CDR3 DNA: TGTGCCAGCAGCCCAAAAAAGACAGGACACAGCTCCTACAATGAGCAGTTCTTC.

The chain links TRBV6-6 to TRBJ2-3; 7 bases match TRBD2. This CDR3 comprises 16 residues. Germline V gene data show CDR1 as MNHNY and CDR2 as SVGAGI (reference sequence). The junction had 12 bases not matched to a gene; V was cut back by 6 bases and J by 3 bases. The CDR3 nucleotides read TGTGCCAGCAGGTCCCATAGCGGGTTGGTGACAGATACGCAGTATTTT. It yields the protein CASRSHSGLVTDTQYF.

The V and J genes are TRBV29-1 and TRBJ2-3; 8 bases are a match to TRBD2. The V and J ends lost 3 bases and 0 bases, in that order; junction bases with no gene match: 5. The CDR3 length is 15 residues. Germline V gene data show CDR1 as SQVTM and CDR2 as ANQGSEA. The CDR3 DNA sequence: TGCAGCGTTGAGATTAGCGGGGCTAGCACAGATACGCAGTATTTT. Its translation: CSVEISGASTDTQYF.

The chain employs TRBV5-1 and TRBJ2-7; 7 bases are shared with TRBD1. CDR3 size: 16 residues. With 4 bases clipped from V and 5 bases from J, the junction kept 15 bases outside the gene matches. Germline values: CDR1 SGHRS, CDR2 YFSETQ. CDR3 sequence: CASSVGTVSLGNEQYF. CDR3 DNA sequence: TGCGCCAGCAGCGTAGGGACAGTCTCGCTCGGGAACGAGCAGTACTTC.

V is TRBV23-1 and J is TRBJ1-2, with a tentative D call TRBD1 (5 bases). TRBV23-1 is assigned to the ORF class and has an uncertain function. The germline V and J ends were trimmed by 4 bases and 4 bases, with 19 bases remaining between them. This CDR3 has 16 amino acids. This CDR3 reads CASSRGGGPSSYGYTF. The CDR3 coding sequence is TGCGCCAGCAGTCGGGGGGGAGGGCCCTCTAGCTATGGCTACACCTTC.

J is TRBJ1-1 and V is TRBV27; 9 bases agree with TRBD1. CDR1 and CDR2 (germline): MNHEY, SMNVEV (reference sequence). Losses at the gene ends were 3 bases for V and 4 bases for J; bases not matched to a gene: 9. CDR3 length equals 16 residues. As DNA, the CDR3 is TGTGCCAGCAGTTTGACGGTTAACAGGGGGCCCACTGAAGCTTTCTTT. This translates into CASSLTVNRGPTEAFF.

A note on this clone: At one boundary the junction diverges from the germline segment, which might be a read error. For the CDR3, the DNA is TGTGCCAGCAGTTCGACAGGGCAAGGGACCCAGTACTTC. It yields the protein CASSSTGQGTQYF. J is TRBJ2-5 and V is TRBV6-6, with 7 bases that match TRBD1. CDR3 size: 13 residues. The germline V gene has CDR1 MNHNY and CDR2 SVGAGI (reference sequence).

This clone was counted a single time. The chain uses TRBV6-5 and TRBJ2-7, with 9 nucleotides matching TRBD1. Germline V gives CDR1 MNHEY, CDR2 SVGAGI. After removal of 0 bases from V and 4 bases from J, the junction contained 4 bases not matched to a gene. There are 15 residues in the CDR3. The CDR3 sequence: CASSYSSGTGYEQYF. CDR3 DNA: TGTGCCAGCAGTTACTCTTCCGGGACAGGGTACGAGCAGTACTTC.